This T cell receptor (beta chain) was sequenced in a study of T-cell reconstitution after alpha-beta-depleted transplantation in children. Researchers prepared the TCRbeta library using unique molecular identifiers, the study reports. MiXCR was run by TCRdb on the PCR reads, yielding one entry per CDR3 protein. The sample holds about half a million distinct CDR3 sequences; 9.5% to 15% are singletons and the top ten take 4.5% to 6%. Germline assignment: CDR1 PRHDT and CDR2 FYEKMQ (reference sequence). After removal of 6 bases from V and 1 base from J, the junction contained 9 bases not matched to a gene. The CDR3 length is 17 residues.

The TCR comes from a human donor who donated a stem cell graft to a child with combined immunodeficiency. Specimen: PBMCs from the stem cell graft donor, collected from the stem cell graft. This chain uses TRBV13 with TRBJ2-3; 11 nucleotides agree with TRBD2. The CDR3 sequence is CASSFRIAGGRTDTQYF. DNA of the CDR3: TGTGCCAGCAGTTTTCGCATAGCGGGGGGGCGCACAGATACGCAGTATTTT.